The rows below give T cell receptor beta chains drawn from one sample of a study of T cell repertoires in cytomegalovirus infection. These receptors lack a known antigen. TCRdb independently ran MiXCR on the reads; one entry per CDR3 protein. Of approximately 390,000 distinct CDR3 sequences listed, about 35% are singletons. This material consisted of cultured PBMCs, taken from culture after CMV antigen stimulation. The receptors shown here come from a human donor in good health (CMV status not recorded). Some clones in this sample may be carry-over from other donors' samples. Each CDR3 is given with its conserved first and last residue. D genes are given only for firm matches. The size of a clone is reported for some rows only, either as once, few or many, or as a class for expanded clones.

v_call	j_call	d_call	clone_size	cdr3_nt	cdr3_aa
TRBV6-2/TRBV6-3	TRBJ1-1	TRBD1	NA	TGTGCCAGCAGTTACTTCCCTTACGGACAGGGAAAAAGCACTGAAGCTTTCTTT	CASSYFPYGQGKSTEAFF
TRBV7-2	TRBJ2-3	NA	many	TGTGCCAGCAGCTTAGGGAGGACTAGCACAGATACGCAGTATTTT	CASSLGRTSTDTQYF
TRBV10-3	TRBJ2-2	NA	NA	TGTGCCACGGAACATACGAACACCGGGGAGCTGTTTTTT	CATEHTNTGELFF
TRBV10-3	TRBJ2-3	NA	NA	TGTGCCATCAGTGGGACGGGAACAGATACGCAGTATTTT	CAISGTGTDTQYF
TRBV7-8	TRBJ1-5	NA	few	TGTGCCAGCAGCTTACGGGGGTATGATCAGCCCCAGCATTTT	CASSLRGYDQPQHF
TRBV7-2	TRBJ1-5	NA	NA	TGTGGCAGCAGCCCTCGGGGCCTTAGCAATCAGCCCCAGCATTTT	CGSSPRGLSNQPQHF
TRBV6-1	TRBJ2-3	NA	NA	TGTGCCAGCAGTGAAGGCTACGGGATTTCCACAGATACGCAGTATTTT	CASSEGYGISTDTQYF
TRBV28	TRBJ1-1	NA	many	TGTGCCAGCAGTTTAGGTGATCGGAGGAACACTGAAGCTTTCTTT	CASSLGDRRNTEAFF
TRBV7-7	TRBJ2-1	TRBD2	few	TGTGCCAGCAGCCTAGCGGAAGGGTACAATGAGCAGTTCTTC	CASSLAEGYNEQFF
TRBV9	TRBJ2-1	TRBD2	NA	TGTGCCGGAGAGCCGACTAGCATCTACAATGAGCAGTTCTTC	CAGEPTSIYNEQFF
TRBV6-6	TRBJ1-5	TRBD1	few	TGTGCCAGCGCCACGACAGGGGGCAATCAGCCCCAGCATTTT	CASATTGGNQPQHF
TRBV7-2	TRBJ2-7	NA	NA	TGTGCCAGCAGCTGGAACTCAGGTCAGAGAGAAGAGCAGTACTTC	CASSWNSGQREEQYF
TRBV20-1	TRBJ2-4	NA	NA	TGCAGTGCTAGAGATCTCATAGCCCCCTTGGGAAACATTCAGTACTTC	CSARDLIAPLGNIQYF
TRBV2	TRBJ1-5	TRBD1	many	TGTGCCAGCAGTGGACAGGGGGCCTTGCAGCCCCAGCATTTT	CASSGQGALQPQHF
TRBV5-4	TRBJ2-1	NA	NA	TGTGCCAGCAGCACCACAGCTCTCAATGAGCAGTTCTTC	CASSTTALNEQFF
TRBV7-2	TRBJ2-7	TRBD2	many	TGTGCCAGCAGGCGGGGACTAACCCCCTACGAGCAGTACTTC	CASRRGLTPYEQYF
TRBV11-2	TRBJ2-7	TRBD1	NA	TGTGCCAGCAGCTTCGGGACAGGGAAATACGAGCAGTACTTC	CASSFGTGKYEQYF
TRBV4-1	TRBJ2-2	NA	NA	TGCGCCAGCAGCCTTCCGGACACCCTGAACACCGGGGAGCTGTTTTTT	CASSLPDTLNTGELFF
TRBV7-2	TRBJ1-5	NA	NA	TGTGCCAGCAGCGCCGATCCCGAGAGGCCCCAGCATTTT	CASSADPERPQHF
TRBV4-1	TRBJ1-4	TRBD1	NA	TGCGCCAGCAGCCCCCTAGGACAGGGGCCGACTAATGAAAAACTGTTTTTT	CASSPLGQGPTNEKLFF
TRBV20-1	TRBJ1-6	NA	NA	TGCAGTGCTAGAGGTCCCGGTGGACAGAGCAATTCACCCCTCCACTTT	CSARGPGGQSNSPLHF
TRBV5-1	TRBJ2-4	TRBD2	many	TGCGCCAGCAGCCCCACCGAGGGTAGCGGGGGACTAGCCAAAAACATTCAGTACTTC	CASSPTEGSGGLAKNIQYF
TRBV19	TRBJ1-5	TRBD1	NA	TGTGCCAGCAAGGGGAGACAGGGACTACGCAATCAGCCCCAGCATTTT	CASKGRQGLRNQPQHF
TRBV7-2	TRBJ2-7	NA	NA	TGTGCCAGCAGCTTTGGACGGCTCTACGAGCAGTACTTC	CASSFGRLYEQYF
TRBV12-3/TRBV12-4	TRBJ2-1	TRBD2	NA	TGTGCCAGCAGTTCTGAAAGGACTAGCGGGAGGACCTACTCCTACAATGAGCAGTTCTTC	CASSSERTSGRTYSYNEQFF
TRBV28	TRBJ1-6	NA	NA	TGTGCCAGCAGTTTTTTTCCCCCGCGTACTAGGGGCGACGGTAATTCACCCCTCCACTTT	CASSFFPPRTRGDGNSPLHF
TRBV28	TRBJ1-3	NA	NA	TGTGCCAGCACCCTGGTTAATGCTGGAAACACCATATATTTT	CASTLVNAGNTIYF
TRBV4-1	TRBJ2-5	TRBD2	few	TGCGCCAGCAGCCAAGACCAGGCTAGCGGGGTGACCTATCAAGAGACCCAGTACTTC	CASSQDQASGVTYQETQYF
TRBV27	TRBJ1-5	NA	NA	TGTGCCAGCAGTTTTGCAGGGGCTGCGCAGCCCCAGCATTTT	CASSFAGAAQPQHF
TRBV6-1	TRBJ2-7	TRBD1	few	TGTGCCAGCAGTAAGACAGGGGTAGCTCACGAGCAGTACTTC	CASSKTGVAHEQYF
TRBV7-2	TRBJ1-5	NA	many	TGTGCCAGCAGCTTAGACATAGATCAGCCCCAGCATTTT	CASSLDIDQPQHF
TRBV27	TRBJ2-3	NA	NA	TGTGCCAGCATCCTAGGGGGCACAGATACGCAGTATTTT	CASILGGTDTQYF
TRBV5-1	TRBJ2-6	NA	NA	TGCGCCAGTTCGGCGCTAGGCCCCCGAGCCAACGTCCTGACTTTC	CASSALGPRANVLTF
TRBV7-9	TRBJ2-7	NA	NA	TGTGCCAGCAGCTTTTCCATCGCTCTGTACTTC	CASSFSIALYF
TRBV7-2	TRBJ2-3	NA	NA	TGTGCCAGCAGCCGCCGGGACGGAGGAATCACAGATACGCAGTATTTT	CASSRRDGGITDTQYF
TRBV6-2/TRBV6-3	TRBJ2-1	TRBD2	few	TGTGCCAGCAGTTCTGCTAGCGGGATGCACAATGAGCAGTTCTTC	CASSSASGMHNEQFF
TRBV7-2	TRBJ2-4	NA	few	TGTGCCAGCAGCGCAGTCCCCGGGCGGGACGCCCAACACATTCAGTACTTC	CASSAVPGRDAQHIQYF
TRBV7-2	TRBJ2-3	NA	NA	TGTGCCAGCAGCTATAGGGGAGGATGGACAGATACGCAGTATTTT	CASSYRGGWTDTQYF
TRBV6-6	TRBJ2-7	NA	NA	TGTGCCAGCCAGCGGTTCCACGAGCAGTACTTC	CASQRFHEQYF
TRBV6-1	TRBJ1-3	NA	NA	TGTGCCAGCAGTGAAGAAGTGACTTCCACCTCTGGAAACACCATATATTTT	CASSEEVTSTSGNTIYF
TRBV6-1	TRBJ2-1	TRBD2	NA	TGTGCCGGTAGGACTAGCGGGAGGTACAATGAGCAGTTCTTC	CAGRTSGRYNEQFF
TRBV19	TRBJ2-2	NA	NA	TGTGCCAGTAGTCCCCGGGGGGCATTGAACCATTTACGGCTGTTTTTT	CASSPRGALNHLRLFF
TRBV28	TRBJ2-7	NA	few	TGTGCCGCTCAGGGGTTACACGAGCAGTACTTC	CAAQGLHEQYF
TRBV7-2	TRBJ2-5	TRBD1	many	TGTGCCAGCAGACTAACCCAGGGGGCGAGAACCTTCCAAGAGACCCAGTACTTC	CASRLTQGARTFQETQYF
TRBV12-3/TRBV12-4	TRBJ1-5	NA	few	TGTGCCAGCAGCTCGTCCCGTCAGCCCCAGCATTTT	CASSSSRQPQHF
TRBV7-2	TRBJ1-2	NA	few	TGTGCCAGCAGCTCGGGTTGGGGGGGAAGGCGTGGCTACACCTTC	CASSSGWGGRRGYTF
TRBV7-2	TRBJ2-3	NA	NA	TGTGCCAGCAGCTCTGGTTGGAGCACAGATACGCAGTATTTT	CASSSGWSTDTQYF
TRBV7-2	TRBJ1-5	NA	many	TGTGCCAGCAGCTTAGACAATCAGCCCCAGCATTTT	CASSLDNQPQHF
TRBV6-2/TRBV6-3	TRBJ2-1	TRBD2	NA	TGTGCCAGCAGGGGACTAGCAAGTGAGCAGTTCTTC	CASRGLASEQFF
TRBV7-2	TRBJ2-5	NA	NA	TGTGCCAGCAGCTTCCCTTTCCGCCAAGAGACCCAGTACTTC	CASSFPFRQETQYF
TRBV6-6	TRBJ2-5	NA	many	TGTGCCAGCAGGACGACTGGATTTCAAGAGACCCAGTACTTC	CASRTTGFQETQYF
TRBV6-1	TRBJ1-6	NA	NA	TGTGCCAGCAGTGATGACCGGGGGTATTCACCCCTCCACTTT	CASSDDRGYSPLHF
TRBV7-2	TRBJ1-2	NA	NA	TGTGCCAGCAGCTTACAAACACGGACATCTAACTATGGCTACACCTTC	CASSLQTRTSNYGYTF
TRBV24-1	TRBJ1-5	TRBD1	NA	TGTGCCACCGGAGAAGGGGGCCATAGCAATCAGCCCCAGCATTTT	CATGEGGHSNQPQHF
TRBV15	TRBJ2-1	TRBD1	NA	TGTGCCACCAGCAGAGCCAGACAGGGCAATGAGCAGTTCTTC	CATSRARQGNEQFF
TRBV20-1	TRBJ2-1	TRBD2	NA	TGCAGTGCTAGAGCGGCGGGAGGATACAATGAGCAGTTCTTC	CSARAAGGYNEQFF
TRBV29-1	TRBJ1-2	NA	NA	TGCAGCGTTGTTTCGGGGCTCTATGGCTACACCTTC	CSVVSGLYGYTF
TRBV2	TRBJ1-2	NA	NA	TGTGCCAGCGGAACAGGGTCTGGCTACACCTTC	CASGTGSGYTF
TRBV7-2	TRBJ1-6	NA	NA	TGTGCCAGCGGCCGAGATAATTCACCCCTCCACTTT	CASGRDNSPLHF